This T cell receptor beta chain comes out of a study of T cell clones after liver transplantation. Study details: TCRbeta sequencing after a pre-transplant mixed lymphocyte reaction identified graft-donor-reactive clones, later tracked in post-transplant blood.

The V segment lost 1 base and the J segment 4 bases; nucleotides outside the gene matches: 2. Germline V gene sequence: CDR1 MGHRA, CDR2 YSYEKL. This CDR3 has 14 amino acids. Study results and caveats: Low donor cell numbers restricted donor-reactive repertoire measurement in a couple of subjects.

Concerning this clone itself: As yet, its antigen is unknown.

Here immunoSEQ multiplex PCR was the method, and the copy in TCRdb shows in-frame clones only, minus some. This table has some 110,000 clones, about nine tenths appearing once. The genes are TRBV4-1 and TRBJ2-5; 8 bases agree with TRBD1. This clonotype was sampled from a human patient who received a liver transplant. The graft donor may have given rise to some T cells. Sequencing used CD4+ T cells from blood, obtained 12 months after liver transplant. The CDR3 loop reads CASSQVGQGETQYF. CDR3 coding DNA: TGCGCCAGCAGCCAAGTAGGACAGGGAGAGACCCAGTACTTC.